This T cell receptor (beta chain) was documented in a study of blood T cell repertoires in COVID-19. The overall study: Specimens from acute and convalescent COVID-19 originated in the United States, Italy and Spain.

The CDR3 is 15 residues long. Trimming shortened V by 6 bases and J by 0 bases, and 15 bases separated the two germline ends. Germline CDR1 SNHLY, CDR2 FYNNEI. Libraries were prepared by immunoSEQ multiplex PCR; TCRdb keeps only in-frame clonotypes and omits some of them. The table lists under 150,000 clones, nearly 90% of them singletons, with less than 8.5% in the top ten. J is TRBJ2-7 and V is TRBV2; D may be TRBD1 (8 bases). This clonotype originated in a woman in her 70s who had recovered from COVID-19. Sequencing was done on a sample of peripheral blood. This CDR3 reads CASSWGGQVSYEQYF. The CDR3 nucleotides are TGTGCCAGCAGCTGGGGGGGACAGGTCTCCTACGAGCAGTACTTC. Full variable domain (outside the CDR3, taken from reference TRBV2 and TRBJ2-7): EPEVTQTPSHQVTQMGQEVILRCVPISNHLYFYWYRQILGQKVEFLVSFYNNEISEKSEIFDDQFSVERPDGSNFTLKIRSTKLEDSAMYFCASSWGGQVSYEQYFGPGTRLTVT.